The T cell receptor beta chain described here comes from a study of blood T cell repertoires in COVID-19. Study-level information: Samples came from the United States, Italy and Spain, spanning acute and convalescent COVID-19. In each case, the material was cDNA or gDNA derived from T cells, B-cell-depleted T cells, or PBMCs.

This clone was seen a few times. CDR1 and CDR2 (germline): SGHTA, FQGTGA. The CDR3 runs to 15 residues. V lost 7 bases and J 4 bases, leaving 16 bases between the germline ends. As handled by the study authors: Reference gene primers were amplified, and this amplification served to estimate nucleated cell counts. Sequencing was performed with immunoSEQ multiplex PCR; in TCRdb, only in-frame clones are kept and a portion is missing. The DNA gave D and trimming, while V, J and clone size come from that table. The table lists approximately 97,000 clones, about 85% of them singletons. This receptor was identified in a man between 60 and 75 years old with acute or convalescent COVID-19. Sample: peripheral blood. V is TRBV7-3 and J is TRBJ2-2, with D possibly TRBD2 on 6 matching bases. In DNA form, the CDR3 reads TGTGCCAGCACCGAGGGAGGCGAGAGCACCGGGGAGCTGTTTTTT. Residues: CASTEGGESTGELFF. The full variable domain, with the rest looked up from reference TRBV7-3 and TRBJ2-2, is GAGVSQTPSNKVTEKGKYVELRCDPISGHTALYWYRQSLGQGPEFLIYFQGTGAADDSGLPNDRFFAVRPEGSVSTLKIQRTERGDSAVYLCASTEGGESTGELFFGEGSRLTVL.